The 8 T cell receptor beta chains presented below share a single source sample, sequenced in a study of T cell responses to AZD1222 COVID-19 vaccine. The repertoire was sequenced with immunoSEQ multiplex PCR; TCRdb's copy has only in-frame clones and lacks some. The sample includes around 150,000 clones, 90% to 95% seen only once; the top ten take around 3.5%. Here the sequenced sample was peripheral blood, taken 28 days after the second AZD1222 dose. The receptors come from an adult who received the AZD1222 COVID-19 vaccine.

The chain joins TRBV2 to TRBJ2-1; 9 bases are shared with TRBD2. The CDR3 runs 14 residues. Germline trimming cut 6 bases from V and 4 bases from J; bases unmatched to any gene: 4. CDR1 SNHLY and CDR2 FYNNEI come from the germline V gene. CDR3 loop: CASRRLAAYNEQFF. CDR3 nucleotides: TGTGCCAGCAGGAGACTAGCGGCTTACAATGAGCAGTTCTTC. The complete variable domain, with remaining parts taken from reference TRBV2 and TRBJ2-1, reads EPEVTQTPSHQVTQMGQEVILRCVPISNHLYFYWYRQILGQKVEFLVSFYNNEISEKSEIFDDQFSVERPDGSNFTLKIRSTKLEDSAMYFCASRRLAAYNEQFFGPGTRLTVL.

V gene TRBV19 combines with J gene TRBJ1-2; D unclear. The CDR3 contains 14 residues. The V end was cut by 3 bases, the J end by 2 bases, with 10 bases between. CDR1 and CDR2 (germline): LNHDA, SQIVND (reference sequence). CDR3 DNA: TGTGCCAGTAGTATGTCACGAACAAACTATGGCTACACCTTC. Protein: CASSMSRTNYGYTF.

The chain couples TRBV3-1 (or the pseudogene TRBV3-2) to TRBJ1-6; D is unclear. This CDR3 has 14 amino acids. Per germline, CDR1 LGHDT and CDR2 YNNKEL (reference sequence). Trimming pared 4 bases from V and 7 bases from J, leaving 11 bases between. The CDR3 bases are TGTGCCAGCAGCCGCCCCGGAGAGAATTCACCCCTCCACTTT. Translating gives CASSRPGENSPLHF.

The chain joins TRBV6-5 to TRBJ1-1; D not resolved. Germline values: CDR1 MNHEY, CDR2 SVGAGI. V was clipped by 2 bases and J by 2 bases, with 12 bases between them. There are 15 residues in the CDR3. CDR3 in DNA: TGTGCCAGCAGTTACGACGGGGTCGGAAACACTGAAGCTTTCTTT. Residues: CASSYDGVGNTEAFF.

The V call is TRBV5-8, the J call TRBJ1-2, with a tentative D call TRBD1 (5 bases). V was trimmed by 0 bases and J by 5 bases, leaving 8 bases between them. The CDR3 runs 13 residues. The germline gives CDR1 SGHTS, CDR2 YDEGEE. DNA of the CDR3: TGTGCCAGCAGCTTGGACAGGACGTATGGCTACACCTTC. Amino acids: CASSLDRTYGYTF.

The CDR3 DNA reads TGTGCCAGTTCCAACCGGGGCTCCCACCAAGAGACCCAGTACTTC. It is translated as CASSNRGSHQETQYF. This chain links TRBV27 with TRBJ2-5, with D tentatively TRBD1 or TRBD2 (5 bases each). This CDR3 has 15 amino acids. V was shortened by 9 bases and J by 0 bases, with 17 bases between the two germline ends. The germline gives CDR1 MNHEY, CDR2 SMNVEV (reference sequence).

The gene calls are TRBV14 and TRBJ1-4; 9 bases match TRBD1. The CDR3 extends over 15 amino acids. Germline values: CDR1 SGHDN, CDR2 FVKESK. The J segment lost 10 bases and the V segment lost 0 bases, leaving 6 bases of the junction unmatched. The CDR3 is CASSQDWGQGGKLFF. In DNA form, the CDR3 reads TGTGCCAGCAGCCAAGATTGGGGACAGGGAGGAAAACTGTTTTTT.

This sequence joins TRBV29-1 and TRBJ2-5; D is unresolved. This CDR3 has 12 residues. Trimming took 5 bases from V and 5 from J, leaving 12 bases between them. The germline gives CDR1 SQVTM, CDR2 ANQGSEA. CDR3 protein: CSVLSAGETQYF. CDR3 DNA: TGCAGCGTTCTGTCCGCCGGGGAGACCCAGTACTTC.